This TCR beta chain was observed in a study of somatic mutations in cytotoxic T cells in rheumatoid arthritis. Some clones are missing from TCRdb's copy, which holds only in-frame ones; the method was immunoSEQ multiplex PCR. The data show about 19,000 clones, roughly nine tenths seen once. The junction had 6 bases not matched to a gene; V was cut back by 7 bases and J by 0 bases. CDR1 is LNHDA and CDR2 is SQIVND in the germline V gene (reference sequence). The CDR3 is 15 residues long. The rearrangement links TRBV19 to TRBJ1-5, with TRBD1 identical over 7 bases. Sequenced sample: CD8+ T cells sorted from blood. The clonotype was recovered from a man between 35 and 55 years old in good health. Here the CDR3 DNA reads TGTGCCAGTAAAGGGACAGTGTATAGCAATCAGCCCCAGCATTTT. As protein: CASKGTVYSNQPQHF.